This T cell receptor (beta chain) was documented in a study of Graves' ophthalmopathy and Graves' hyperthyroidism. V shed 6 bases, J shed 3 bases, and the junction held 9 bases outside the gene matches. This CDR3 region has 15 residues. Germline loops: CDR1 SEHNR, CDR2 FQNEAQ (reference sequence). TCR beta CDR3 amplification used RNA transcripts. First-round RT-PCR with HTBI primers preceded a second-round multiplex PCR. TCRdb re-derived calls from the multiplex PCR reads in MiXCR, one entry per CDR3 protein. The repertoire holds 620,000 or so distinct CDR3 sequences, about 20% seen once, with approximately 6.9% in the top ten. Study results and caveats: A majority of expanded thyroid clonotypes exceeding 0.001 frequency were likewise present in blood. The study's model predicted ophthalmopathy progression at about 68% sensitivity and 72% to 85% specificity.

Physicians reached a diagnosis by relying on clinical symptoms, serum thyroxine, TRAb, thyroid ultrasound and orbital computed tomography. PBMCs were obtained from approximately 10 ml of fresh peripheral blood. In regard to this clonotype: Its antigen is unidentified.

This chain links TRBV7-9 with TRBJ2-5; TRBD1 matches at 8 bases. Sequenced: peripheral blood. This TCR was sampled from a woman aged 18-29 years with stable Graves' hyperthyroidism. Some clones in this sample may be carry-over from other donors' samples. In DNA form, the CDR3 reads TGTGCCAGCAGTCAAGAATGGACAGGGAAAGAGACCCAGTACTTC. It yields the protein CASSQEWTGKETQYF.